A single sample is the source of the 30 T cell receptor beta chains below, sequenced in a study of cytomegalovirus exposure and HLA in healthy donors. A multiplex PCR was run with 60 Vbeta primers and 13 Jbeta primers. The assay was immunoSEQ multiplex PCR, and TCRdb's table has in-frame clones only and misses some. Of 80,000 to 130,000 clones in the sample, 75% were seen once. The specimen was PBMCs. These receptors originate from a young woman in good health and CMV-seropositive.

V is TRBV7-9 and J is TRBJ1-5; D not resolved. The CDR3 sequence is 12 residues long. Trimming stripped 3 bases from V and 8 bases from J, with 8 bases between. Germline V gives CDR1 SEHNR, CDR2 FQNEAQ (reference sequence). In nucleotides, the CDR3 is TGTGCCAGCAGCTTCCTCGGGGAGCCCCAGCATTTT. It specifies CASSFLGEPQHF.

This chain joins TRBV29-1 and TRBJ2-5; D ambiguous. CDR3 length: 12 amino acids. V shed 2 bases and J shed 2 bases, with 6 bases lying between them. The germline gives CDR1 SQVTM, CDR2 ANQGSEA. Written as DNA, the CDR3 is TGCAGCGTTGAATACAGTCAAGAGACCCAGTACTTC. Protein product: CSVEYSQETQYF.

This clone was counted a few times. This chain joins TRBV27 and TRBJ2-2, with TRBD2 matching over 14 bases. The CDR3 consists of 17 residues. V lost 3 bases to trimming and J lost 5 bases; unmatched junction nucleotides: 5. Germline CDR1 MNHEY, CDR2 SMNVEV (reference sequence). The CDR3 DNA reads TGTGCCAGCAGTTTCATAGGACTAGCGGGAGGTACCGGGGAGCTGTTTTTT. It yields the protein CASSFIGLAGGTGELFF.

This clone occurred a few times. V is TRBV15 and J is TRBJ2-7; the D is unclear. Germline V gives CDR1 LNHNV, CDR2 YYDKDF (reference sequence). The CDR3 spans 13 residues. V was clipped by 0 bases and J by 5 bases, with 8 bases between them. Written as DNA, the CDR3 is TGTGCCACCAGCAGAGATCTGTTCGACGAGCAGTACTTC. Protein: CATSRDLFDEQYF.

This chain joins TRBV7-3 and TRBJ2-6, with D possibly being TRBD2 (5 bases). This CDR3 has 16 residues. Trimming left V 0 bases short and J 1 base short, with 7 bases between. In germline, CDR1 is SGHTA, CDR2 FQGTGA. The DNA for the CDR3 is TGTGCCAGCAGCTTAACCGGGGTATCTGGGGCCAACGTCCTGACTTTC. This encodes CASSLTGVSGANVLTF.

The chain has TRBV12-5 and TRBJ2-3; TRBD2 agrees at 14 bases. CDR3 length: 17 residues. The V gene end was trimmed by 6 bases and the J gene end by 4 bases; junction bases not matched to a gene: 9. Germline lookup yields CDR1 LGHNT and CDR2 FRNRAP. CDR3 in amino acids: CASGAGTSGSSADTQYF. The CDR3 region has the DNA TGTGCTAGTGGGGCCGGGACTAGCGGGAGCTCGGCAGATACGCAGTATTTT.

This clone was seen only a few times. The rearrangement links TRBV5-1 to TRBJ2-7; 7 bases align to TRBD2. Germline V gene data show CDR1 as SGHRS and CDR2 as YFSETQ. With V trimmed by 4 bases and J by 1 base, 14 bases remained unmatched. The CDR3 runs 17 residues. CDR3 nucleotides: TGCGCCAGCAGCCTACTCTCCGGACTAGGATCGTCCTACGAGCAGTACTTC. Translation: CASSLLSGLGSSYEQYF.

This sequence joins TRBV7-2 and TRBJ2-2, with a weak D call TRBD2 (7 bases). Germline V CDR1 and CDR2: SGHTA, FQGNSA. The CDR3 runs to 15 residues. V shed 1 base and J shed 3 bases, with 9 bases lying between them. CDR3 coding DNA: TGTGCCAGCAGCTTAGGAGGGGGGGACACCGGGGAGCTGTTTTTT. Amino acid sequence: CASSLGGGDTGELFF.

This clone was seen just once. The rearrangement joins TRBV19 to TRBJ2-7; TRBD1 aligns across 7 bases. The CDR3 totals 14 residues. Trimming removed 3 bases from V and 4 bases from J; junction bases left unmatched: 6. In germline, CDR1 is LNHDA, CDR2 SQIVND (reference sequence). CDR3: CASSMIRDSYEQYF. As DNA, the CDR3 is TGTGCCAGTAGTATGATCCGGGACAGTTACGAGCAGTACTTC.

The chain employs TRBV28 and TRBJ1-1, with 10 nucleotides matching TRBD1. The CDR3 extends over 13 amino acids. Germline V gene data show CDR1 as MDHEN and CDR2 as SYDVKM. V shed 3 bases, J shed 10 bases, and the junction held 5 bases outside the gene matches. The CDR3 nucleotides are TGTGCCAGCAGTTTGGGACAGGGGTCAGGAGCTTTCTTT. It is translated as CASSLGQGSGAFF. Using reference TRBV28 and TRBJ1-1 for the parts outside the CDR3, the full variable domain is DVKVTQSSRYLVKRTGEKVFLECVQDMDHENMFWYRQDPGLGLRLIYFSYDVKMKEKGDIPEGYSVSREKKERFSLILESASTNQTSMYLCASSLGQGSGAFFGQGTRLTVV.

The rearrangement joins TRBV6-1 to TRBJ1-5; D call uncertain. This CDR3 has 15 amino acids. V lost 0 bases to trimming and J lost 6 bases, with 12 bases between them. The V gene's germline CDR1 is MNHNS and CDR2 SASEGT. Here the CDR3 DNA reads TGTGCCAGCAGTGAAGCGGGAGTGTTAGGTCAGCCCCAGCATTTT. It specifies CASSEAGVLGQPQHF.

The sample holds one count of this clone. The chain carries TRBV5-1 and TRBJ1-1, with D uncertain. V lost 5 bases, J lost 1 base, and 9 bases lay in between. The CDR3 consists of 13 residues. The germline gives CDR1 SGHRS, CDR2 YFSETQ. CDR3 in DNA: TGCGCCAGCAGACGGGTGGGGAACACTGAAGCTTTCTTT. Protein sequence: CASRRVGNTEAFF.

The chain combines TRBV7-2 with TRBJ2-7, with 7 bases matching TRBD2. The CDR3 runs 14 residues. CDR1 is SGHTA, CDR2 FQGNSA, per germline. The V segment lost 2 bases and the J segment 5 bases; nucleotides outside the gene matches: 6. Here the CDR3 reads CASSLRGLDNEQYF. CDR3 nucleotide sequence: TGTGCCAGCAGCTTACGAGGACTAGACAACGAGCAGTACTTC.

This clone has more than one count but fewer than ten. The chain recombines TRBV5-6 with TRBJ1-5, with D uncertain. V was shortened by 0 bases and J by 6 bases, with 10 bases between the two germline ends. The CDR3 is 14 residues long. CDR1 SGHDT and CDR2 YYEEEE come from the germline V gene. The CDR3 protein is CASSLADSGQPQHF. For the CDR3, the DNA is TGTGCCAGCAGCTTGGCGGATTCGGGTCAGCCCCAGCATTTT. Combining the CDR3 with reference TRBV5-6 and TRBJ1-5 gives the whole variable domain DAGVTQSPTHLIKTRGQQVTLRCSPKSGHDTVSWYQQALGQGPQFIFQYYEEEERQRGNFPDRFSGHQFPNYSSELNVNALLLGDSALYLCASSLADSGQPQHFGDGTRLSIL.

This chain links TRBV7-7 with TRBJ2-2, with D possibly matching TRBD2 (6 bases). The CDR3 loop spans 14 amino acids. Germline V gene data show CDR1 as SSHAT and CDR2 as FNYEAQ (reference sequence). The V gene lost 2 bases and the J gene lost 7 bases, with 11 bases spanning the gap. CDR3 sequence (DNA): TGTGCCAGCAGCTTAAGCGGAGGGATCGGGGAGCTGTTTTTT. As protein: CASSLSGGIGELFF. Drawing the rest from reference TRBV7-7 and TRBJ2-2, the complete variable domain is GAGVSQSPRYKVTKRGQDVTLRCDPISSHATLYWYQQALGQGPEFLTYFNYEAQPDKSGLPSDRFSAERPEGSISTLTIQRTEQRDSAMYRCASSLSGGIGELFFGEGSRLTVL.

The V and J genes are TRBV29-1 and TRBJ2-7; 11 bases fit TRBD2. J lost 2 bases, V lost 7 bases, and 10 bases had no gene match. This CDR3 comprises 15 residues. The germline CDR1 and CDR2 sequences are SQVTM and ANQGSEA. The CDR3 DNA reads TGCAGCGCCTGTATGGGACTAGCGGAAGCCTACGAGCAGTACTTC. This gives the protein CSACMGLAEAYEQYF.

This clone has a count of ten or more. The rearrangement links TRBV6-1 to TRBJ1-4; 7 bases fit TRBD1. CDR3 length: 15 amino acids. The germline gives CDR1 MNHNS, CDR2 SASEGT. V shed 4 bases, J shed 6 bases, and the junction held 8 bases outside the gene matches. CDR3 coding DNA: TGTGCCAGCAGTGTACAGACAGGGTCGGATGAAAAACTGTTTTTT. It translates to CASSVQTGSDEKLFF.

For the CDR3, the DNA is TGTGCCAGCAGTGAAGCGGGAGATCACACCGGGGAGCTGTTTTTT. It translates to CASSEAGDHTGELFF. The J gene is TRBJ2-2, the V gene TRBV6-4, with 8 positions matching TRBD2. Germline CDR1 is MRHNA and CDR2 is SNTAGT. After removal of 3 bases from V and 3 bases from J, the junction contained 3 bases not matched to a gene. The CDR3 loop spans 15 amino acids.

V is TRBV9 and J is TRBJ2-7; D is perhaps TRBD2 (6 bases). This CDR3 is built from 14 residues. The V and J ends lost 0 bases and 7 bases respectively, with 14 bases between them. Germline CDR1 SGDLS, CDR2 YYNGEE. CDR3 amino acids: CASSVEGGDWEQYF. The DNA of the CDR3 is TGTGCCAGCAGCGTAGAAGGAGGGGATTGGGAGCAGTACTTC.

This chain links TRBV28 with TRBJ2-3, with 7 positions matching TRBD2. Germline CDR1 reads MDHEN; CDR2 reads SYDVKM. This CDR3 comprises 15 residues. The V gene end was trimmed by 3 bases and the J gene end by 3 bases; junction bases not matched to a gene: 6. CDR3 bases: TGTGCCAGCAGTTTGGAGGGAGGGAGGACAGATACGCAGTATTTT. Translated: CASSLEGGRTDTQYF.

The V call is TRBV28, the J call TRBJ2-1; D is unresolved. Per germline, CDR1 MDHEN and CDR2 SYDVKM. The length of the CDR3 is 13 residues. V lost 3 bases to trimming and J lost 4 bases, with 7 bases between them. The CDR3 loop reads CASSLGTYNEQFF. The CDR3, as DNA: TGTGCCAGCAGTTTGGGCACTTACAATGAGCAGTTCTTC.

The CDR3 DNA reads as TGTGCCATCAGTGATTCAACTAGAGGGAATGAGCAGTTCTTC. Amino acid sequence: CAISDSTRGNEQFF. This rearrangement joins TRBV10-3 to TRBJ2-1; D might be TRBD2 (5 bases). The germline V and J ends were trimmed by 3 bases and 7 bases, with 13 bases remaining between them. Looked up from germline, CDR1 is ENHRY and CDR2 is SYGVKD. The CDR3 sequence is 14 residues long.

The sample holds a few counts of this clone. The gene calls are TRBV6-4 and TRBJ2-1; 8 bases agree with TRBD1. Unmatched junction bases numbered 4, after V lost 3 bases and J lost 6 bases. Germline assignment: CDR1 MRHNA and CDR2 SNTAGT. The CDR3 runs to 14 residues. The CDR3 DNA is TGTGCCAGCAGTGAGGGACAGGAGTCCAATGAGCAGTTCTTC. It is translated as CASSEGQESNEQFF.

As to this clone: Sequence at one end of the junction differs from germline and may be a read error. This chain joins TRBV15 and TRBJ2-7; TRBD1 matches 7 bases. Germline CDR1 and CDR2: LNHNV and YYDKDF (reference sequence). The length of the CDR3 is 15 residues. The CDR3 sequence: CATSPGRDSAYEQYF. CDR3 DNA sequence: TGTGCCACCAGCCCCGGCCGGGACAGCGCCTACGAACAGTACTTC.

This chain uses TRBV5-1 with TRBJ1-1; perhaps TRBD1 as D (5 bases). Germline-derived CDR1 and CDR2 are SGHRS and YFSETQ. The CDR3 is 13 residues long. V dropped 2 bases and J dropped 5 bases, with 10 bases sitting between them. Written as DNA, the CDR3 is TGCGCCAGCAGCTTCAACTCAGGGACTGAAGCTTTCTTT. Its translation is CASSFNSGTEAFF.

The chain joins TRBV28 to TRBJ2-3; D uncertain. V lost 3 bases to trimming and J lost 2 bases, with 12 bases between them. The CDR3 extends over 15 amino acids. The germline gives CDR1 MDHEN, CDR2 SYDVKM. CDR3 nucleotides: TGTGCCAGCAGTTTTCAGTCAACCATCACAGATACGCAGTATTTT. Protein: CASSFQSTITDTQYF.

This chain links TRBV14 with TRBJ2-7; tentative D call: TRBD1 (6 bases). V was cut by 2 bases and J by 0 bases, with 8 bases left in between. The CDR3 is 14 amino acids. CDR1 and CDR2 from the germline V gene are SGHDN and FVKESK. The CDR3 reads CASSQQGSSYEQYF. DNA of the CDR3: TGTGCCAGCAGCCAACAGGGGAGCTCCTACGAGCAGTACTTC.

The chain uses TRBV2 and TRBJ2-7, with 7 nucleotides matching TRBD2. The CDR3 loop spans 14 amino acids. Germline CDR1 is SNHLY and CDR2 is FYNNEI. Trimming at V came to 2 bases and at J to 3 bases, leaving 4 bases not matched to a gene. The CDR3 DNA sequence: TGTGCCAGCAGTGAATTAGCGGGTAGCTACGAGCAGTACTTC. This translates into CASSELAGSYEQYF.

The chain combines TRBV6-6 with TRBJ1-1; the match to TRBD1 covers 7 bases. V trimming: 5 bases; J trimming: 1 base; junction bases outside the gene matches: 7. The CDR3 spans 15 residues. In germline, CDR1 is MNHNY, CDR2 SVGAGI (reference sequence). CDR3 nucleotides: TGTGCCAGCAGTCCGAGGGGGCTTCAGAACACTGAAGCTTTCTTT. It is translated as CASSPRGLQNTEAFF.

This clone was observed a few times. V gene TRBV5-8 combines with J gene TRBJ1-4, with D possibly TRBD1 on 5 matching bases. CDR3 length: 14 residues. V dropped 0 bases and J dropped 4 bases, with 7 bases sitting between them. The germline gives CDR1 SGHTS, CDR2 YDEGEE. In nucleotides, the CDR3 is TGTGCCAGCAGCTTGGGACAGTTTAATGAAAAACTGTTTTTT. This translates into CASSLGQFNEKLFF. Supplemented by reference TRBV5-8 and TRBJ1-4, the full variable domain reads EAGVTQSPTHLIKTRGQQATLRCSPISGHTSVYWYQQALGLGLQFLLWYDEGEERNRGNFPPRFSGRQFPNYSSELNVNALELEDSALYLCASSLGQFNEKLFFGSGTQLSVL.